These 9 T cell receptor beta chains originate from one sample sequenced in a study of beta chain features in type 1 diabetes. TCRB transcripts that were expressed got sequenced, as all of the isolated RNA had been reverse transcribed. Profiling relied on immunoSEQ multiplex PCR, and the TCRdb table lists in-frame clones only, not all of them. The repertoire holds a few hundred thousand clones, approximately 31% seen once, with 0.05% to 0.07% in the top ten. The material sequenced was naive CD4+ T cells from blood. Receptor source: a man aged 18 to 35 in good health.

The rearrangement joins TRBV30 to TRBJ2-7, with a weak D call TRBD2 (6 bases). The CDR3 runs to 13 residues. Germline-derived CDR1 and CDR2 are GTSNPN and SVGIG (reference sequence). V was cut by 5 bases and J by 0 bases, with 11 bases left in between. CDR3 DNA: TGTGCCTGGGCCCGGGGGAGCTCCTACGAGCAGTACTTC. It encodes CAWARGSSYEQYF.

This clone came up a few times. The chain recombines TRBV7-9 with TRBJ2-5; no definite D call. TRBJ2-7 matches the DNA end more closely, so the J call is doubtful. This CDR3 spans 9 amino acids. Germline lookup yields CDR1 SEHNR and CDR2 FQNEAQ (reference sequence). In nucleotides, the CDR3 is TGTTCCATTGGCTCCGAGCAGTACTTC. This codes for CSIGSEQYF.

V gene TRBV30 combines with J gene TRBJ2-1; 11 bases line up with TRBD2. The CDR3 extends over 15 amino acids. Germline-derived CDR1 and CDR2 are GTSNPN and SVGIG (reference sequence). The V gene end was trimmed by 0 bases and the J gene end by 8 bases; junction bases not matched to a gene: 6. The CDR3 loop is CAWSVGTSGIDEQFF. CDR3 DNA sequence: TGTGCCTGGAGTGTTGGGACTAGCGGTATAGATGAGCAGTTCTTC.

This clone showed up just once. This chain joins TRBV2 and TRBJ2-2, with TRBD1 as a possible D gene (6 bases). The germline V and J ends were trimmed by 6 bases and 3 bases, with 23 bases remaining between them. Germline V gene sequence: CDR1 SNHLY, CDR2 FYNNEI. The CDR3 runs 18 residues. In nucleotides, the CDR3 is TGTGCCAGCAGCAACCCCTTGGCGGCAGGGGCCGACACCGGGGAGCTGTTTTTT. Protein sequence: CASSNPLAAGADTGELFF.

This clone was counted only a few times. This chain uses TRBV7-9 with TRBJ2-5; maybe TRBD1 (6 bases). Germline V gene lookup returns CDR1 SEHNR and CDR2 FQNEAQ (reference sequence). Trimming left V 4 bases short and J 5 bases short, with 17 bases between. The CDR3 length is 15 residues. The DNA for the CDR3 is TGTGCCAGCAGCTCGATCACAGGGCTCCTTGAGACCCAGTACTTC. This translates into CASSSITGLLETQYF. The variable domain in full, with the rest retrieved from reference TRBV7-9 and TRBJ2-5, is DTGVSQNPRHKITKRGQNVTFRCDPISEHNRLYWYRQTLGQGPEFLTYFQNEAQLEKSRLLSDRFSAERPKGSFSTLEIQRTEQGDSAMYLCASSSITGLLETQYFGPGTRLLVL.

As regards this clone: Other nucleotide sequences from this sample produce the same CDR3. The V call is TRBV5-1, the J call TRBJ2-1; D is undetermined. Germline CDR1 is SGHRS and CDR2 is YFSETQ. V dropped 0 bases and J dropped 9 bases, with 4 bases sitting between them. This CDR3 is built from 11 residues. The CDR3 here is CASSLEREQFF. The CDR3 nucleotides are TGCGCCAGCAGCTTGGAACGTGAGCAGTTCTTC.

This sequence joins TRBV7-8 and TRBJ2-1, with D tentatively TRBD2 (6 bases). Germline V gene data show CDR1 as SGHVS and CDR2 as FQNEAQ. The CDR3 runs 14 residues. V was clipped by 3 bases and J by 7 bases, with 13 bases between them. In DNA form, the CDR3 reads TGTGCCAGCAGCTTTATCAGCGGGTTTAATGAGCAGTTCTTC. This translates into CASSFISGFNEQFF. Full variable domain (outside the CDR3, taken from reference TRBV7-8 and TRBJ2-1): GAGVSQSPRYKVAKRGQDVALRCDPISGHVSLFWYQQALGQGPEFLTYFQNEAQLDKSGLPSDRFFAERPEGSVSTLKIQRTQQEDSAVYLCASSFISGFNEQFFGPGTRLTVL.

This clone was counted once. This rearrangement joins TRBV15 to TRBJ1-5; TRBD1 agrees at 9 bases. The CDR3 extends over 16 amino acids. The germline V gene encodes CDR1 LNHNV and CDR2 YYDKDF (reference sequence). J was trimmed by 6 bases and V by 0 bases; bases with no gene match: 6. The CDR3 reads CATSRDRDRVGQPQHF. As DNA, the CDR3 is TGTGCCACCAGCAGAGATCGGGACAGGGTCGGTCAGCCCCAGCATTTT. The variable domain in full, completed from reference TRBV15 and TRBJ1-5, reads DAMVIQNPRYQVTQFGKPVTLSCSQTLNHNVMYWYQQKSSQAPKLLFHYYDKDFNNEADTPDNFQSRRPNTSFCFLDIRSPGLGDTAMYLCATSRDRDRVGQPQHFGDGTRLSIL.

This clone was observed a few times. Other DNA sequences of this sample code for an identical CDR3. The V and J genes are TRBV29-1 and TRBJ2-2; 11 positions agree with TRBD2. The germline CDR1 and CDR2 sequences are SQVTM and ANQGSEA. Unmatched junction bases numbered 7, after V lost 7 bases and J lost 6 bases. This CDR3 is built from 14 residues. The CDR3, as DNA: TGCAGCGGAGCATTAGCGGGAGGGCCCGGGGAGCTGTTTTTT. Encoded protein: CSGALAGGPGELFF.